These T cell receptor beta chains were read from a single sample in a study of blood T cells in healthy people across ages. TCRdb ran MiXCR on the 5' RACE reads and lists one entry per CDR3 protein. The sample comprises some 560,000 distinct CDR3 sequences, 27% of which are singletons, and over 3.5% rests with the top ten. The sample was also linked to a second study, of T cells of mothers and their children.

The sequenced sample consisted of blood. The origin of the receptors is a boy aged 2-9 years in good health. Each CDR3 is given with its conserved first and last residue. A D gene is named only where the DNA matches it firmly. The size entry is marked missing in some rows and otherwise reads once, few, many or a size class.

V gene,D gene,J gene,clone size,CDR3 protein,CDR3 DNA
TRBV12-3/TRBV12-4,TRBD2,TRBJ2-7,few,CASSLFGGGEFYEQYF,TGTGCCAGCAGTTTGTTCGGCGGGGGGGAGTTCTACGAGCAGTACTTC
TRBV6-1,.,TRBJ2-7,.,CASSEQGGGPYEQYF,TGTGCCAGCAGTGAACAAGGGGGAGGGCCCTACGAGCAGTATTTC
TRBV10-3,.,TRBJ1-2,.,CAISESGREYTF,TGTGCCATCAGTGAGTCAGGACGAGAATACACCTTC
TRBV20-1,TRBD1,TRBJ1-2,.,CSAGSGTANYGYTF,TGCAGTGCTGGGTCCGGGACAGCTAACTATGGCTACACCTTC
TRBV7-9,.,TRBJ1-2,.,CASSKDGLYGYTF,TGTGCCAGCAGCAAGGACGGTCTCTATGGCTACACCTTC
TRBV5-6,TRBD2,TRBJ2-1,.,CASSFGGRYRSEQFF,TGTGCCAGCAGCTTTGGCGGGAGATACCGCAGTGAGCAGTTCTTC
TRBV3-1,TRBD1,TRBJ1-2,.,CASSQGGQNYGYTF,TGTGCCAGCAGCCAAGGGGGACAGAATTATGGCTACACCTTC
TRBV7-9,.,TRBJ2-5,.,CASSFSIGSDKYF,TGTGCCAGCAGCTTTTCCATAGGTTCTGACAAGTACTTC
TRBV12-3/TRBV12-4,TRBD2,TRBJ2-3,.,CASSSGLANTDTQYF,TGTGCCAGCAGTTCGGGACTAGCAAACACAGATACGCAGTATTTT
TRBV27,TRBD1,TRBJ2-5,.,CASSFYRGRLMPETQYF,TGTGCCAGCAGTTTTTACAGGGGCCGACTTATGCCCGAGACCCAGTACTTC
TRBV7-2,TRBD1,TRBJ2-1,few,CASSRSLTGINYNEQFF,TGTGCCAGCAGCAGAAGCCTGACAGGGATAAACTACAATGAGCAGTTCTTC
TRBV7-2,.,TRBJ2-2,.,CASSSGGITGELFF,TGTGCCAGCAGCTCCGGCGGGATCACCGGGGAGCTGTTTTTT
TRBV6-5,TRBD1,TRBJ1-2,.,CASRNLQGIYGYTF,TGTGCCAGCAGGAATCTACAGGGGATCTATGGCTACACCTTC
TRBV4-3,.,TRBJ2-1,.,CASSQRIADKHNEQFF,TGCGCCAGCAGCCAGAGGATAGCAGACAAACACAATGAGCAGTTCTTC
TRBV6-2/TRBV6-3,.,TRBJ1-4,few,CASSYRKTNEKLFF,TGTGCCAGCAGTTACAGGAAAACTAATGAAAAACTGTTTTTT
TRBV6-5,TRBD1,TRBJ2-4,.,CASKQGASKNIQYF,TGTGCCAGCAAACAGGGGGCGTCCAAAAACATTCAGTACTTC
TRBV2,TRBD2,TRBJ2-5,few,CVSSLYGGGQETQYF,TGTGTCAGCAGCCTTTACGGGGGGGGACAAGAGACCCAGTACTTC
TRBV15,.,TRBJ2-7,.,CATSRELASPEQYF,TGTGCCACCAGCAGAGAACTGGCGTCACCCGAGCAGTACTTC
TRBV15,.,TRBJ2-2,.,CATHGQTNTGELFF,TGTGCCACCCACGGACAGACGAACACCGGGGAGCTGTTTTTT
TRBV7-7,.,TRBJ2-1,few,CASSFSAGNEQFF,TGTGCTAGCAGCTTCAGCGCGGGCAATGAGCAGTTCTTC
TRBV6-6,TRBD2,TRBJ2-1,.,CAGSSEGLAYNEQFF,TGTGCCGGCAGTTCCGAGGGACTAGCCTACAATGAGCAGTTCTTC
TRBV12-3/TRBV12-4,TRBD2,TRBJ2-3,.,CASSSTSALQADTQYF,TGTGCCAGCAGTAGCACTAGCGCTCTTCAGGCAGATACGCAGTATTTT
TRBV7-2,.,TRBJ2-5,.,CASSFPTGSLQETQYF,TGTGCCAGCAGCTTCCCCACGGGTAGCCTCCAAGAGACCCAGTACTTC
TRBV20-1,TRBD2,TRBJ2-1,.,CSAESTASGGYNEQFF,TGCAGTGCGGAATCAACAGCTAGCGGGGGCTACAATGAGCAGTTCTTC
TRBV20-1,TRBD2,TRBJ2-5,many,CSASPLAGVQETQYF,TGCAGTGCTAGTCCCCTAGCGGGCGTCCAAGAGACCCAGTACTTC
TRBV5-1,.,TRBJ2-4,.,CASSFDQNIQYF,TGCGCCAGCAGCTTCGACCAAAACATTCAGTACTTC
TRBV20-1,.,TRBJ2-1,few,CSAIQGLGDEQFF,TGCAGTGCTATCCAGGGACTTGGGGATGAGCAGTTCTTC
TRBV29-1,.,TRBJ2-7,.,CSAGSSYEQYF,TGCAGCGCCGGAAGCTCCTACGAGCAGTACTTC
TRBV3-1,.,TRBJ1-4,few,CASTDVDEKLFF,TGTGCCAGCACCGACGTAGATGAAAAACTGTTTTTT
TRBV6-2/TRBV6-3,TRBD1,TRBJ2-7,many,CASTPLSRGWDYEQYF,TGTGCCAGCACCCCCCTGAGCAGGGGGTGGGATTACGAGCAGTACTTC
TRBV5-1,TRBD1,TRBJ1-2,.,CASSLGTGGFGGYTF,TGCGCCAGCAGCTTGGGGACAGGGGGATTCGGCGGCTACACCTTC
TRBV6-5,.,TRBJ2-7,few,CASSLQTGNYEQYF,TGTGCCAGCAGTCTACAGACAGGAAATTACGAGCAGTACTTC
TRBV12-3/TRBV12-4,.,TRBJ2-2,.,CASSGGPYTGELFF,TGTGCCAGCAGCGGGGGGCCATACACCGGGGAGCTGTTTTTT
TRBV9,.,TRBJ2-1,.,CASSVFSRGDWNEQFF,TGTGCCAGCAGCGTTTTCAGCAGGGGAGATTGGAATGAGCAGTTCTTC
TRBV29-1,TRBD1,TRBJ2-7,once,CSVGGTGIHEQYF,TGCAGCGTTGGAGGGACAGGGATCCACGAGCAGTACTTC
TRBV7-2,.,TRBJ2-7,.,CASSSPGGVESEQYF,TGTGCCAGCAGCTCCCCAGGGGGGGTCGAGTCCGAGCAGTACTTC
TRBV7-9,TRBD1,TRBJ2-1,.,CTSSWAGTGYNEQFF,TGTACCAGCAGCTGGGCCGGGACAGGGTACAATGAGCAGTTCTTC
TRBV6-2/TRBV6-3,TRBD2,TRBJ2-7,.,CASSPPTGRASDEQYF,TGTGCCAGCAGTCCCCCCACCGGGAGGGCCTCTGACGAGCAGTACTTC
TRBV27,TRBD2,TRBJ2-5,.,CASSSASGAQETQYF,TGTGCCAGCAGCTCTGCGAGCGGGGCTCAGGAGACCCAGTACTTC
TRBV20-1,TRBD2,TRBJ2-3,.,CSARDPSGTDTDTQYF,TGCAGTGCTAGAGATCCTAGCGGGACCGACACAGATACGCAGTATTTT
TRBV7-9,TRBD1,TRBJ2-3,.,CASSFRGRDTDTQYF,TGTGCCAGCAGCTTCAGGGGGCGCGACACAGATACGCAGTATTTT
TRBV12-3/TRBV12-4,TRBD2,TRBJ2-1,.,CASSFGLAGATEQFF,TGTGCCAGCAGTTTCGGGCTAGCGGGAGCGACTGAGCAGTTCTTC
TRBV29-1,.,TRBJ2-5,once,CSVEGGGFQYF,TGCAGCGTTGAAGGGGGAGGATTCCAGTACTTC
TRBV20-1,TRBD1,TRBJ2-7,.,CSAPKRQGWGEQYF,TGCAGTGCCCCAAAACGACAGGGTTGGGGCGAGCAGTACTTC
TRBV7-2,.,TRBJ1-1,many,CASSLGGPMNTEAFF,TGTGCCAGCAGCTTAGGGGGGCCTATGAACACTGAAGCTTTCTTT
TRBV5-1,TRBD2,TRBJ2-2,.,CASSLVPGGPTGELFF,TGCGCCAGCAGCTTGGTTCCGGGAGGGCCCACCGGGGAGCTGTTTTTT
TRBV27,TRBD1,TRBJ1-2,.,CASSLSWTGGLYGYTF,TGTGCCAGCAGTCTCAGCTGGACAGGGGGCCTTTATGGCTACACCTTC
TRBV12-3/TRBV12-4,.,TRBJ2-1,once,CASTERTSSYNEQFF,TGTGCCAGCACAGAACGGACGAGCTCCTACAATGAGCAGTTCTTC
TRBV29-1,.,TRBJ1-1,.,CSAVAGYEAFF,TGCAGCGCTGTCGCCGGGTATGAAGCTTTCTTT
TRBV7-8,.,TRBJ2-1,.,CASSLRGSNGQFF,TGTGCCAGCAGCTTAAGAGGGAGCAATGGGCAGTTCTTC
TRBV10-3,TRBD1,TRBJ1-2,.,CAISFGTAYGYTF,TGTGCCATCAGTTTCGGGACAGCCTATGGCTACACCTTC
TRBV25-1,TRBD1,TRBJ1-1,few,CASSERTGGPTEAFF,TGTGCCAGCAGTGAACGGACAGGGGGCCCCACTGAAGCTTTCTTT
TRBV27,TRBD1,TRBJ2-1,.,CASRPPGDRGSYNEQFF,TGTGCCAGCAGGCCCCCGGGGGACAGGGGCTCCTACAATGAGCAGTTCTTC
TRBV7-9,TRBD2,TRBJ2-1,.,CASSQGGSGRDNEQFF,TGTGCCAGCAGCCAAGGTGGTAGCGGGAGGGACAATGAGCAGTTCTTC
TRBV10-3,.,TRBJ2-7,.,CAISEKTYEQYF,TGTGCCATCAGTGAGAAGACCTACGAGCAGTACTTC
TRBV5-1,.,TRBJ2-3,.,CASSSGLVVTDTQYF,TGCGCCAGCAGCTCCGGCCTGGTTGTGACAGATACGCAGTATTTT
TRBV12-3/TRBV12-4,TRBD2,TRBJ2-7,.,CASTLAGGFHEQYF,TGTGCCAGCACCTTAGCGGGAGGTTTCCACGAGCAGTACTTC
TRBV9,.,TRBJ2-1,.,CASSVVKGPYVNEQFF,TGTGCCAGCAGCGTAGTAAAAGGCCCCTACGTGAATGAGCAGTTCTTC
TRBV21-1,.,TRBJ2-3,.,CASRDGQGRGTDTQYF,TGTGCCAGCAGGGATGGACAGGGGAGGGGCACAGATACGCAGTATTTT
TRBV20-1,.,TRBJ2-5,.,CSASLRRETQYF,TGCAGTGCTAGTCTCCGGAGGGAGACCCAGTACTTC